The clone carrying this T cell receptor (beta chain) was counted a few times. Its antigen is currently unknown. At one end, the junction sequence differs from germline, possibly due to a read error. This sample stems from a study of blood T cells in healthy people across ages. Study-level results: Higher diversity, along with more naive CD4+ cells, distinguished long-lived donors from aged donors.

Primers used in a second PCR of about 7 to 12 cycles were a sample-barcoded 5' primer and a J-beta primer mix. TCRdb itself ran the 5' RACE reads through MiXCR, one entry per CDR3 protein. Among about 930,000 distinct CDR3 sequences, almost 30% were seen once, and the ten largest hold roughly 10%. The study drew donors from healthy Caucasian individuals in Russia aged roughly 6 to 90. This CDR3 spans 15 amino acids. Looked up from germline, CDR1 is SSHAT and CDR2 is FNYEAQ (reference sequence). The sample also formed part of further work on T cells of mothers and their children. That publication notes: Three healthy Caucasian mothers served as donors, and their six children did as well. According to the study, all extracted RNA entered cDNA synthesis at roughly 1.5 ug per 15 ul.

The receptor comes from a woman aged 35 to 49 in good health. The sample taken for sequencing was blood. J is TRBJ2-5 and V is TRBV7-7; 9 bases line up with TRBD1. CDR3 protein: CASSGPTGGQETQYF. The CDR3 DNA sequence: TGTGCTAGCAGCGGACCGACAGGGGGCCAAGAGACCCAGTACTTC.